This TCR beta chain stems from a study of read filtering for tumor transcriptome and immune sequencing. Whole-study context: DNase treatment preceded whole-transcriptome library preparation.

The V gene end was trimmed by 6 bases and the J gene end by 6 bases; junction bases not matched to a gene: 11. Germline CDR1 MDHEN, CDR2 SYDVKM. This CDR3 is 15 amino acids long. This clonotype came up a few times. This library used roughly 430 ng RNA and molecular barcoded adaptors spanning alpha/delta and beta/gamma chains. Each CDR3 protein is one row after TCRdb ran MiXCR on the reads. The sample contains over 45,000 distinct CDR3 sequences, 20% of which appear only once. This sequence joins TRBV28 and TRBJ2-3; 8 bases are a match to TRBD1. This sequence was found in a donor aged 40 or over with multiple myeloma. The sample was a population of CD138-negative cells sorted from bone marrow. CDR3 nucleotide sequence: TGTGCCAGCAGCCGGGGACAGGCCTTCTATGATACGCAGTATTTT. It codes for CASSRGQAFYDTQYF.